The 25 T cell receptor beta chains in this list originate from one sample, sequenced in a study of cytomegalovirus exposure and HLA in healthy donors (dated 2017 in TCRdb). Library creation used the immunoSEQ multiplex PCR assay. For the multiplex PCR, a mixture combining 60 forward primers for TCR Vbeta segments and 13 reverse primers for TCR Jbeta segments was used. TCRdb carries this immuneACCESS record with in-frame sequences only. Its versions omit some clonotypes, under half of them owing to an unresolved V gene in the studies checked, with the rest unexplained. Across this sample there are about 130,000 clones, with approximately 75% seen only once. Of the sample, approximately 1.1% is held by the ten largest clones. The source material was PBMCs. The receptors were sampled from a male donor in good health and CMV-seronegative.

The CDR3 here is CASSSLAGGDTQYF. The CDR3 DNA reads as TGTGCCAGCAGCTCTCTAGCGGGGGGAGATACGCAGTATTTT. The rearrangement uses TRBV7-9 and TRBJ2-3; 11 bases agree with TRBD2. V trimming: 4 bases; J trimming: 5 bases; junction bases outside the gene matches: 2. Germline assignment: CDR1 SEHNR and CDR2 FQNEAQ (reference sequence). This CDR3 has 14 amino acids.

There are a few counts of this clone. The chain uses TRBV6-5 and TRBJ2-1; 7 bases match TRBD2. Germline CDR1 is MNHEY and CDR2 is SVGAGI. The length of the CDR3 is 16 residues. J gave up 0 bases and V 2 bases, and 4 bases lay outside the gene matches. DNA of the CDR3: TGTGCCAGCAGTTACACCGGGACTACCTCCTACAATGAGCAGTTCTTC. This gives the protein CASSYTGTTSYNEQFF.

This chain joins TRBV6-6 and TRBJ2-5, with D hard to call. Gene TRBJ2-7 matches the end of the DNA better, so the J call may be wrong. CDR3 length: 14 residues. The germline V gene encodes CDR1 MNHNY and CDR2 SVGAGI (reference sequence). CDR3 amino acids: CASSYSGPAYEQYF. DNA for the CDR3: TGTGCCAGCAGTTACTCGGGCCCAGCCTACGAGCAGTACTTC.

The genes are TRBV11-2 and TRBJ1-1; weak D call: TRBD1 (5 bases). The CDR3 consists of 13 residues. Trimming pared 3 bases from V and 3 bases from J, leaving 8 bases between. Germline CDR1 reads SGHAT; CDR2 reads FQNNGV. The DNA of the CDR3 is TGTGCCAGCAGCTTGCAGGGTGACACTGAAGCTTTCTTT. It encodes CASSLQGDTEAFF.

The CDR3 nucleotides read TGTGCCTGGTGCAGAGCGGGCCCTTCCGATGAGCAGTTCTTC. Translation: CAWCRAGPSDEQFF. V gene TRBV30 combines with J gene TRBJ2-1; D is perhaps TRBD2 (6 bases). Trimming stripped 5 bases from V and 8 bases from J, with 19 bases between. Germline lookup yields CDR1 GTSNPN and CDR2 SVGIG (reference sequence). This CDR3 spans 14 amino acids.

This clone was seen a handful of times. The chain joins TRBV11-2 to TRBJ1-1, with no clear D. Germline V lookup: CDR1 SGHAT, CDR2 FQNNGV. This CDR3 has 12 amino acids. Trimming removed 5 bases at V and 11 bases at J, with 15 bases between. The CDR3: CASSPPGRVAFF. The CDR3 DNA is TGTGCCAGCAGCCCGCCGGGGAGGGTGGCTTTCTTT.

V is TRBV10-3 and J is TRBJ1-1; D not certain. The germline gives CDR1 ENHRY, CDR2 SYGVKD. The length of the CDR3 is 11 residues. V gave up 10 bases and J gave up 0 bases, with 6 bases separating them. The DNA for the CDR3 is TGTGCCAGCGGGATGAACACTGAAGCTTTCTTT. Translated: CASGMNTEAFF.

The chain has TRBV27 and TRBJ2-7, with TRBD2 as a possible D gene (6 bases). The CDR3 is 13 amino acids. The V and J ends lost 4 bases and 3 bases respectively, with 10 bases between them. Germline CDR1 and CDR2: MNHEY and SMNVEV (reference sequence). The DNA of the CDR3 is TGTGCCAGCAGTTCCTCGGGGGACTACGAGCAGTACTTC. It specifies CASSSSGDYEQYF.

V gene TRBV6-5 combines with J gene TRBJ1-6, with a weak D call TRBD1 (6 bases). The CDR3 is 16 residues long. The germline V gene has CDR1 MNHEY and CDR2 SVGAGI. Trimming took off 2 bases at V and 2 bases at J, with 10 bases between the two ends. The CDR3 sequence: CASSYRTATYNSPLHF. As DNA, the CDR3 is TGTGCCAGCAGTTACCGGACAGCTACCTATAATTCACCCCTCCACTTT.

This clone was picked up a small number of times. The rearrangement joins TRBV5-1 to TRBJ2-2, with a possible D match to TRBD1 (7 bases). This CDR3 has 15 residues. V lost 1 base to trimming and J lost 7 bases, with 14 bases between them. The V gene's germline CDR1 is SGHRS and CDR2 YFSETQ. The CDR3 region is CASSLYQGEVGELFF. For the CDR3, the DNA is TGCGCCAGCAGCTTGTACCAGGGGGAGGTCGGGGAGCTGTTTTTT.

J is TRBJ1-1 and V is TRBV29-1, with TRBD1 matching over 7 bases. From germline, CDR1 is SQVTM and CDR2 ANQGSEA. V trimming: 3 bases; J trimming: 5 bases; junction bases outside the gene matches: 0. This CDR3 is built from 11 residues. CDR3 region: CSVETGTEAFF. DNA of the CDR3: TGCAGCGTTGAGACAGGGACTGAAGCTTTCTTT.

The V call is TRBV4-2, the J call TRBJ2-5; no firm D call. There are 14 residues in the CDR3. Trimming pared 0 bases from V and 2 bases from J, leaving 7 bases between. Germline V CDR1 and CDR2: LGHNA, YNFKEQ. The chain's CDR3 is CASSQDRLQETQYF. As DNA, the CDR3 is TGTGCCAGCAGCCAAGATAGACTTCAAGAGACCCAGTACTTC.

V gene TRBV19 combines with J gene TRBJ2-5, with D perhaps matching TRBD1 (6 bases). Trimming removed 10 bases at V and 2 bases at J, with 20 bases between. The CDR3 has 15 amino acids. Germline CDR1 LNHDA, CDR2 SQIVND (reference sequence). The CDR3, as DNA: TGTGCCACCAGGGGAGTGAACACCGTACAAGAGACCCAGTACTTC. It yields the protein CATRGVNTVQETQYF. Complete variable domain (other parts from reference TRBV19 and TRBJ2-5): DGGITQSPKYLFRKEGQNVTLSCEQNLNHDAMYWYRQDPGQGLRLIYYSQIVNDFQKGDIAEGYSVSREKKESFPLTVTSAQKNPTAFYLCATRGVNTVQETQYFGPGTRLLVL.

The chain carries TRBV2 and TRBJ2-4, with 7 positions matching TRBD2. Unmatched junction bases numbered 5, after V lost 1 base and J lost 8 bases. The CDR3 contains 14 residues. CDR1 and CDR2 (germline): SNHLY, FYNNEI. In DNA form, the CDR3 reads TGTGCCAGCAGTGAAGAGCGGGGAATCTACATTCAGTACTTC. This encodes CASSEERGIYIQYF.

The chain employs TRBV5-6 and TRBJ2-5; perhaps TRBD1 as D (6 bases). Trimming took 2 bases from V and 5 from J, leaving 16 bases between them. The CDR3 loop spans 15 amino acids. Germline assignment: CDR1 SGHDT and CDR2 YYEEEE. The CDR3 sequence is CASSLQGVKRETQYF. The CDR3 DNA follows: TGTGCCAGCAGCTTACAGGGAGTAAAGCGGGAGACCCAGTACTTC.

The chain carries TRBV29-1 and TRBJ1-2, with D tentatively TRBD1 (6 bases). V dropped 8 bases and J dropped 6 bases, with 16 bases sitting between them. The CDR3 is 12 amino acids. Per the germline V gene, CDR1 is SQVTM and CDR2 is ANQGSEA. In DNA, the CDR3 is TGCAGCTCCTCCACTTCAGGGGATGGCTACACCTTC. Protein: CSSSTSGDGYTF.

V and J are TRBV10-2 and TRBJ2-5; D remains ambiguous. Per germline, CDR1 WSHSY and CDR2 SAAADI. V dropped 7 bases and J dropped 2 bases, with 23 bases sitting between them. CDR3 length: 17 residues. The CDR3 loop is CASTDVLTTVSQETQYF. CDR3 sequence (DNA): TGCGCCAGCACCGACGTTTTGACAACCGTATCTCAAGAGACCCAGTACTTC.

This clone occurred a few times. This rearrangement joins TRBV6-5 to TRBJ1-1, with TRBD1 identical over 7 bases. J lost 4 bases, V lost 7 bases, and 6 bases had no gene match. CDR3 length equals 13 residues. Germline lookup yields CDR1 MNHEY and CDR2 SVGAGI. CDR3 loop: CASNTGEVTEAFF. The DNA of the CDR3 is TGTGCCAGCAATACAGGGGAGGTCACTGAAGCTTTCTTT.

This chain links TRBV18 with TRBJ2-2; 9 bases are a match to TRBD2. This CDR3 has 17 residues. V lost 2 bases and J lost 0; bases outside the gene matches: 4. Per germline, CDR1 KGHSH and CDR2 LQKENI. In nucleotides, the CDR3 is TGTGCCAGCTCACCAGTAGCGGGGGAGACGAACACCGGGGAGCTGTTTTTT. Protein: CASSPVAGETNTGELFF.

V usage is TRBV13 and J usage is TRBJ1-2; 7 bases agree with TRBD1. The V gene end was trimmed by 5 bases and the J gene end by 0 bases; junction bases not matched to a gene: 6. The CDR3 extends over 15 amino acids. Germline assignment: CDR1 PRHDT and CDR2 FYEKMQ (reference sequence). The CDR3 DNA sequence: TGTGCCAGCAGCCCCTGGGACAGTCCTAACTATGGCTACACCTTC. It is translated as CASSPWDSPNYGYTF.

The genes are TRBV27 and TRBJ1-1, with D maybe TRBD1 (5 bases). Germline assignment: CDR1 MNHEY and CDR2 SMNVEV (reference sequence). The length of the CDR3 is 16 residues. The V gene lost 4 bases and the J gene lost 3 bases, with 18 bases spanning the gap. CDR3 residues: CASSSLKLAGDTEAFF. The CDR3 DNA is TGTGCCAGCAGTTCCCTTAAATTGGCGGGGGACACTGAAGCTTTCTTT.

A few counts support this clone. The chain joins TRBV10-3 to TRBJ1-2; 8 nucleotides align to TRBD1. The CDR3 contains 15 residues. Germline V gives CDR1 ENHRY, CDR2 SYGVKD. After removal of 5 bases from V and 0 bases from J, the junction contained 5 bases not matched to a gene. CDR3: CAISSRTGTNYGYTF. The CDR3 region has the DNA TGTGCCATCAGTTCCCGGACAGGGACTAACTATGGCTACACCTTC.

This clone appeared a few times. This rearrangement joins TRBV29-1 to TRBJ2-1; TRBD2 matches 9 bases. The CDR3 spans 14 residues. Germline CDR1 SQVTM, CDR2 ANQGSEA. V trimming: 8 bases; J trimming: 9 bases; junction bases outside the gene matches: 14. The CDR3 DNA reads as TGCAGCACTGACGGTGCGGGGGGGGCTAGTGAGCAGTTCTTC. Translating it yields CSTDGAGGASEQFF.

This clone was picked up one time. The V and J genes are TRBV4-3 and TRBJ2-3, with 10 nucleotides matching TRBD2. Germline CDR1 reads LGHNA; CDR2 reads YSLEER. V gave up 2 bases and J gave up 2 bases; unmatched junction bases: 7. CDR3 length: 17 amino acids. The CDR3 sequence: CASSQYSGGANTDTQYF. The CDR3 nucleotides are TGCGCCAGCAGCCAATACAGCGGGGGGGCGAACACAGATACGCAGTATTTT.

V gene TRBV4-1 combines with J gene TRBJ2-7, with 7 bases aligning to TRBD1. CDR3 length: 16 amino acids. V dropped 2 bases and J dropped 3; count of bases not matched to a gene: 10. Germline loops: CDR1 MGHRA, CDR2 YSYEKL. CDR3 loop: CASSQPGRDSNYEQYF. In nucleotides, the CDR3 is TGCGCCAGCAGCCAACCGGGAAGGGACAGTAACTACGAGCAGTACTTC.